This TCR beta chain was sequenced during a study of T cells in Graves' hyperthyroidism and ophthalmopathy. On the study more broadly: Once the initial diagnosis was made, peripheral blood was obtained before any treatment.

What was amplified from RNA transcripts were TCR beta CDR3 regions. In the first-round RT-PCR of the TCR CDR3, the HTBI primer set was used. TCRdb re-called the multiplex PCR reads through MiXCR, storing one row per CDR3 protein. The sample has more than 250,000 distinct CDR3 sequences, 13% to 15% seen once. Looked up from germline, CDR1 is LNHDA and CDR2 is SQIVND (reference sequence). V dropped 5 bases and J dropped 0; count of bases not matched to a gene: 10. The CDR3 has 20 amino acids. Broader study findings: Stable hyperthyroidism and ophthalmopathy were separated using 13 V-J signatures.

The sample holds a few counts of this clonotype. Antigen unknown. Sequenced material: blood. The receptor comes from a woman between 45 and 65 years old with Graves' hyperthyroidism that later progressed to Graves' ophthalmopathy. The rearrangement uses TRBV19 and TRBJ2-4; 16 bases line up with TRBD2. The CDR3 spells CASSSGTSGRAAGAKNIQYF. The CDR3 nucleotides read TGTGCCAGTAGTTCCGGGACTAGCGGGAGGGCCGCAGGAGCCAAAAACATTCAGTACTTC.